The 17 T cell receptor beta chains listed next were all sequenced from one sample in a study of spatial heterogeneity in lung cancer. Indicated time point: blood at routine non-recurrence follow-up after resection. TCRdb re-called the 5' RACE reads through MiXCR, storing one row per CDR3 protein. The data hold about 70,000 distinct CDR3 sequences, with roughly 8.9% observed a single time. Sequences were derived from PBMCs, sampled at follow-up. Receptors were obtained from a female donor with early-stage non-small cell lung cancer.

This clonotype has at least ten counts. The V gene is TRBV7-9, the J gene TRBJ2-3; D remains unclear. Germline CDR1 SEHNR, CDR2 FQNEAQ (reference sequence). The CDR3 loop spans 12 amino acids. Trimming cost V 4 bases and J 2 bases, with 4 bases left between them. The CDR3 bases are TGTGCCAGCAGCTCTTCCACAGATACGCAGTATTTT. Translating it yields CASSSSTDTQYF. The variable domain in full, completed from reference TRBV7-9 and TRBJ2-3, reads DTGVSQNPRHKITKRGQNVTFRCDPISEHNRLYWYRQTLGQGPEFLTYFQNEAQLEKSRLLSDRFSAERPKGSFSTLEIQRTEQGDSAMYLCASSSSTDTQYFGPGTRLTVL.

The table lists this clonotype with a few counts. CDR3 amino acids: CASSLSEAGGYNEQFF. The CDR3 DNA follows: TGTGCCAGCAGCTTATCGGAAGCGGGAGGATACAATGAGCAGTTCTTC. This chain connects TRBV7-6 to TRBJ2-1; 9 positions agree with TRBD2. The CDR3 is 16 residues long. Losses at the gene ends were 2 bases for V and 4 bases for J; bases not matched to a gene: 6. The germline gives CDR1 SGHVS, CDR2 FNYEAQ.

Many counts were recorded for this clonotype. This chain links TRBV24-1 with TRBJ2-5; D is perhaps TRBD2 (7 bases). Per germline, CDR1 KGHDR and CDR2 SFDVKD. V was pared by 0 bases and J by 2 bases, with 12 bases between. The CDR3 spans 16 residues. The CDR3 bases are TGTGCCACCAGTGATTTGCTAGGGGGAGGGCAAGAGACCCAGTACTTC. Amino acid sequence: CATSDLLGGGQETQYF.

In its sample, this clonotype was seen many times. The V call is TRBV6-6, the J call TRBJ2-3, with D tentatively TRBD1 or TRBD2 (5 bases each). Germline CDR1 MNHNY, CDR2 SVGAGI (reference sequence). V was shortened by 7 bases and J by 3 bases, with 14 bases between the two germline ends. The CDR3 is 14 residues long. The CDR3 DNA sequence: TGTGCCAGCATGTCGGGGCAGGGTACAGATACGCAGTATTTT. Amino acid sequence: CASMSGQGTDTQYF.

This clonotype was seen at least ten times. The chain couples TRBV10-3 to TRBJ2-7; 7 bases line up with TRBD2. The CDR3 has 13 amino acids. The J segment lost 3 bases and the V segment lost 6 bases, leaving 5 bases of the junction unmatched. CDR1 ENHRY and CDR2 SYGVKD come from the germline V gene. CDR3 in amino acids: CAISTSENYEQYF. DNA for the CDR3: TGTGCCATCAGCACTAGCGAGAACTACGAGCAGTACTTC.

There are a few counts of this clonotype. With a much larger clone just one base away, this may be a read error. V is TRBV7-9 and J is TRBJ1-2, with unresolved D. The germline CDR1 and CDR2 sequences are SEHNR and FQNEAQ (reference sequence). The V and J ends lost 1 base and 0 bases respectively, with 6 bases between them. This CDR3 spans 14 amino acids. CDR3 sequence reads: CASSLDESNYGYTF. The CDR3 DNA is TGTGCCAGCAGCTTAGATGAGTCTAACTATGGCTACACCTTC.

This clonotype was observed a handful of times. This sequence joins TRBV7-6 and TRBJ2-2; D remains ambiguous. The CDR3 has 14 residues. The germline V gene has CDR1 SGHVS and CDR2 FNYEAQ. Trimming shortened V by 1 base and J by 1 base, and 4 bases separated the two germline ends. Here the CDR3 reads CASSLDVNTGELFF. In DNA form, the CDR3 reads TGTGCCAGCAGCTTAGATGTGAACACCGGGGAGCTGTTTTTT.

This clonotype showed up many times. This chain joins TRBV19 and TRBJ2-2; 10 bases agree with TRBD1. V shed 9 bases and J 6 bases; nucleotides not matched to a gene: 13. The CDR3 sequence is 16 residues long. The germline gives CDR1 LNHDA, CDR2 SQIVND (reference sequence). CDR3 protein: CASTNPGTGASGELFF. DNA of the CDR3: TGTGCCAGCACCAACCCCGGGACAGGGGCGTCCGGGGAGCTGTTTTTT.

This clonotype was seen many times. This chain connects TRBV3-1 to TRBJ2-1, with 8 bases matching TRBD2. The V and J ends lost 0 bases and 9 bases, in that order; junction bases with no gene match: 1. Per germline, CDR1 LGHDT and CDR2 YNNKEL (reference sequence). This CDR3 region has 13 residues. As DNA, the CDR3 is TGTGCCAGCAGCCAAGATCGGGGGGGTGAGCAGTTCTTC. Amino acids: CASSQDRGGEQFF.

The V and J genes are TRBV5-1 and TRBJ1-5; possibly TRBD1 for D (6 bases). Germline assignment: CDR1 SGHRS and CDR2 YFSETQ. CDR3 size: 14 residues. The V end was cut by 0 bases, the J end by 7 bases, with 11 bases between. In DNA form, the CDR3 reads TGCGCCAGCAGCTTGGCAGGGGCCGGGCAGCCCCAGCATTTT. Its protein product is CASSLAGAGQPQHF. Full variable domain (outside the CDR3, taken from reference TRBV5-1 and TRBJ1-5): KAGVTQTPRYLIKTRGQQVTLSCSPISGHRSVSWYQQTPGQGLQFLFEYFSETQRNKGNFPGRFSGRQFSNSRSEMNVSTLELGDSALYLCASSLAGAGQPQHFGDGTRLSIL.

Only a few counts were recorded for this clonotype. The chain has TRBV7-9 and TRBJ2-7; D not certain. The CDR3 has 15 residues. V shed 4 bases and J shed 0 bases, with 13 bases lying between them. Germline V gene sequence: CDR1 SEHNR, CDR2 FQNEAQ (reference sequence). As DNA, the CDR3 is TGTGCCAGCAGCTCGCTGGGCCCGAGCTCCTACGAGCAGTACTTC. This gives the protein CASSSLGPSSYEQYF.

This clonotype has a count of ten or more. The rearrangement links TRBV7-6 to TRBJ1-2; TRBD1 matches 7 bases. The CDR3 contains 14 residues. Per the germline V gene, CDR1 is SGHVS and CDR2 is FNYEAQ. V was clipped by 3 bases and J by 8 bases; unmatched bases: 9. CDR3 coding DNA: TGTGCCAGCAGCTTCTCGACAGGGACGGAGGGCTACACCTTC. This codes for CASSFSTGTEGYTF.

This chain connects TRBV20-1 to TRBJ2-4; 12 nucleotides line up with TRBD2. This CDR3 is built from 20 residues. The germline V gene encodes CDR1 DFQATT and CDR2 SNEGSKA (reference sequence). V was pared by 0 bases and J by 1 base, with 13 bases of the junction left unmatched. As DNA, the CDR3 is TGCAGTGCTAGAGATTTACAACTAGCGGGAGGACCGGGGGCCAAAAACATTCAGTACTTC. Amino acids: CSARDLQLAGGPGAKNIQYF.

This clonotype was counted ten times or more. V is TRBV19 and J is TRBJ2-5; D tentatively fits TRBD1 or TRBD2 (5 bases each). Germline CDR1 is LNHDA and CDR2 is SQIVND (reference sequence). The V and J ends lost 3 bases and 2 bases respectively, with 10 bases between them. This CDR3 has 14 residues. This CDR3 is CASSITGQQETQYF. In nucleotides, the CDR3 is TGTGCCAGTAGTATTACGGGGCAGCAAGAGACCCAGTACTTC.

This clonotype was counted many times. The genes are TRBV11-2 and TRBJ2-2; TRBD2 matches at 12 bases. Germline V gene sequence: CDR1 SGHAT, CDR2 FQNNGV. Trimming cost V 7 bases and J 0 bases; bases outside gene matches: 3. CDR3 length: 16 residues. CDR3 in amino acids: CASTLAGGPNTGELFF. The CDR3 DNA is TGTGCCAGCACCCTAGCGGGAGGGCCGAACACCGGGGAGCTGTTTTTT.

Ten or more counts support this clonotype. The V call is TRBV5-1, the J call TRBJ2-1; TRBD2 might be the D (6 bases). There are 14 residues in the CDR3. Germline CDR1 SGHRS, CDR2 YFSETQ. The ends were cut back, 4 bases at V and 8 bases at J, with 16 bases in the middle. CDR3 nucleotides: TGCGCCAGCAGCCCCCGTCGAACTAGCCATGAGCAGTTCTTC. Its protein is CASSPRRTSHEQFF.

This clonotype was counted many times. The CDR3 loop is CASSTRRDAQETQYF. CDR3 DNA: TGTGCCAGTAGTACCCGCCGGGACGCTCAAGAGACCCAGTACTTC. The chain couples TRBV19 to TRBJ2-5, with D possibly called TRBD1 or TRBD2 (5 bases each). The germline V gene has CDR1 LNHDA and CDR2 SQIVND (reference sequence). CDR3 size: 15 residues. V dropped 4 bases and J dropped 2 bases, with 14 bases sitting between them.